This TCR beta chain was identified in a study of T cell repertoires in cytomegalovirus infection. Study-wide context: Peptides in the study included HLA-C-restricted and HLA-B-restricted CMV epitopes. TCR beta signatures that were public indicated CMV infection and matching HLA type.

TCRdb passed the reads through MiXCR, listing each CDR3 protein once. In the table there are about 55,000 distinct CDR3 sequences, around 18% of which are singletons. This clonotype was seen many times. As yet, its antigen is unknown. General study results and limits: Cumulative public TCR beta family frequency identified CMV carriers with the relevant HLA.

Trimming at V came to 5 bases and at J to 1 base, leaving 4 bases not matched to a gene. Germline V lookup: CDR1 DFQATT, CDR2 SNEGSKA (reference sequence). The CDR3 consists of 14 residues. The origin of this receptor is a human donor in good health (CMV status not recorded). Some clones in this sample may be carry-over from other donors' samples. The V gene is TRBV20-1, the J gene TRBJ2-2; 7 bases fit TRBD2. The source was CD8+ T cells from cultured PBMCs, collected from culture after CMV antigen stimulation. The CDR3 DNA follows: TGCAGTGCTGGGCCTAGCGGGAACACCGGGGAGCTGTTTTTT. Encoded protein: CSAGPSGNTGELFF.